The sequence of this TCR beta chain was determined in a study of blood T cell repertoires in COVID-19. Study as a whole: The origin of the acute and convalescent COVID-19 samples was the United States, Italy and Spain. T cells, B-cell-depleted T cells, or PBMCs supplied cDNA or gDNA.

The CDR3 consists of 15 residues. Trimming pared 2 bases from V and 2 bases from J, leaving 13 bases between. CDR1 and CDR2 from the germline V gene are SGHRS and YFSETQ. In the authors' methods: Using reference gene primer amplification, nucleated cell counts were estimated. Clones were sequenced by immunoSEQ multiplex PCR, and TCRdb holds only the in-frame ones, with some missing. Clone size and V and J calls were adopted from that table, with D and trimming inferred from the DNA. This table has 150,000 or so clones, 88% appearing once. The specimen was peripheral blood. This TCR was sampled from a man aged 55 to 69 with acute or convalescent COVID-19. The chain is built from TRBV5-1 and TRBJ1-1, with D possibly being TRBD1 (6 bases). The DNA for the CDR3 is TGCGCCAGCAGCTTCACAGGGTCGGGCAACACTGAAGCTTTCTTT. Amino acids: CASSFTGSGNTEAFF.